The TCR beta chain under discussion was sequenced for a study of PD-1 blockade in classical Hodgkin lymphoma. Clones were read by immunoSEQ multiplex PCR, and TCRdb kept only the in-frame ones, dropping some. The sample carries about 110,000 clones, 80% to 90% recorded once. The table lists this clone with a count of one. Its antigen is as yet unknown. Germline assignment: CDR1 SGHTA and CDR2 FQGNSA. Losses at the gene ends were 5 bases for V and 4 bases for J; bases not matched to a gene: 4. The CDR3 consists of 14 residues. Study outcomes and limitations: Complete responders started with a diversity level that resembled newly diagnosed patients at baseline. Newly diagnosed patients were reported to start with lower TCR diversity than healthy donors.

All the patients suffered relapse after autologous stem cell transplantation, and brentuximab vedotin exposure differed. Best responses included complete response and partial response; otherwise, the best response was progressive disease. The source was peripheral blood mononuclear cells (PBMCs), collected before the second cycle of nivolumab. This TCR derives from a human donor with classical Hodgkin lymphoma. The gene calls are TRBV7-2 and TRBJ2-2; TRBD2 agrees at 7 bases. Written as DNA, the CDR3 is TGTGCCAGCAGCCAAGGGAGGGTCACCGGGGAGCTGTTTTTT. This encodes CASSQGRVTGELFF.